One and the same sample provided the 30 T cell receptor beta chains below, sequenced in a study of CD8+ T cells in alopecia areata. The sequencing template was cDNA reverse transcribed from extracted RNA. The protocol was immunoSEQ multiplex PCR, while the TCRdb copy is restricted to in-frame clones and leaves out a portion. The sample shows around 100,000 clones, none of them appearing just once. Sequences were obtained from lesional skin. These receptors were collected from a C3H/HeJ mouse with alopecia areata. MHC haplotype of the mouse line: H2-k.

Ten or more counts support this clone. The germline and genes are mouse ones. Coverage ceases 4 residues before the CDR3 finishes, and the germline J gene fills in the end. V usage is TRBV13-3 and J usage is TRBJ1-1, with 7 bases that match TRBD1. This CDR3 comprises 14 residues. Germline-derived CDR1 and CDR2 are NNHDY and SYVADS. CDR3 sequence: CASSDAGDSLEVFF. The part of the CDR3 DNA that was read is TGTGCCAGCAGTGATGCTGGGGACAGTCTA.

In this sample, this clone turned up a few times. Each gene name is a mouse one. With the read ending 4 residues before the CDR3 end, the germline J gene is used to fill in that end. The V call is TRBV13-3, the J call TRBJ1-1; possibly TRBD1 for D (5 bases). The CDR3 contains 14 residues. V was shortened by 2 bases and J by 1 base, with 9 bases between the two germline ends. Per the germline V gene, CDR1 is NNHDY and CDR2 is SYVADS. The CDR3 sequence is CASSEPQGNTEVFF. The sequenced CDR3 bases are TGTGCCAGCAGTGAACCTCAGGGGAACACA.

This clone was counted only a few times. Germline and genes here are mouse. CDR3 bases read: TGTGCCAGCAGTATATTGGACAGGGATAACCAAGAC. Protein product: CASSILDRDNQD. Given in full, the CDR3 is CASSILDRDNQDTQYF. The chain has TRBV19 and TRBJ2-5; 8 bases are shared with TRBD1. The read is 4 residues too short to cover the CDR3 end, so that end is filled in from the germline J gene. The CDR3 is 16 amino acids. Germline V gene data show CDR1 as FNHDT and CDR2 as SITEND (reference sequence). J was trimmed by 0 bases and V by 1 base; bases with no gene match: 4. The entire variable domain, with the rest obtained from reference TRBV19 and TRBJ2-5, is as follows: GGIITQTPKFLIGQEGQKLTLKCQQNFNHDTMYWYRQDSGKGLRLIYYSITENDLQKGDLSEGYDASREKKSSFSLTVTSAQKNEMAVFLCASSILDRDNQDTQYFGPGTRLLVL.

About this clone: The listed genes are named as in mouse. Read coverage stops 4 residues before the CDR3 terminus; the germline J gene supplies the remainder. This chain links TRBV13-3 with TRBJ2-1, with a weak D call TRBD1 (6 bases). In germline, CDR1 is NNHDY, CDR2 SYVADS. V gave up 4 bases and J gave up 4 bases, with 15 bases separating them. The CDR3 loop spans 15 amino acids. Partial CDR3 DNA: TGTGCCAGCAGTAACAGGGACGAGGGTTATGCT. This encodes CASSNRDEGYA. The CDR3 reads in full as CASSNRDEGYAEQFF.

Remarks on this clone: Genes here carry mouse names. The read is 4 residues too short to cover the CDR3 end, so that end is filled in from the germline J gene. The gene calls are TRBV13-3 and TRBJ2-7; TRBD1 matches 7 bases. Germline CDR1 reads NNHDY; CDR2 reads SYVADS. The CDR3 length is 15 residues. The CDR3 reads CASSGSGTEIYEQYF. The sequenced CDR3 bases are TGTGCCAGCAGTGGATCCGGGACAGAAATTTAT.

Remarks on this clone: Any gene name here is a mouse gene name. The read ends 4 residues shy of where the CDR3 ends; the end is completed using the germline J gene. The chain combines TRBV14 with TRBJ1-1, with a weak D call TRBD1 (5 bases). Trimming removed 2 bases at V and 1 base at J, with 9 bases between. This CDR3 has 14 residues. Per the germline V gene, CDR1 is SGHDT and CDR2 is FRDEAV. The chain's CDR3 is CASSFKGRNTEVFF. The sequenced CDR3 bases are TGTGCCAGCAGTTTTAAGGGGAGAAACACA. The entire variable domain, with the rest obtained from reference TRBV14 and TRBJ1-1, is as follows: EAGVTQSPRYAVLQEGQAVSFWCDPISGHDTLYWYQQPRDQGPQLLVYFRDEAVIDNSQLPSDRFSAVRPKGTNSTLKIQSAKQGDTATYLCASSFKGRNTEVFFGKGTRLTVV.

Points on this clone: Mouse gene names and germline throughout. Read coverage stops 4 residues before the CDR3 terminus; the germline J gene supplies the remainder. This chain uses TRBV13-3 with TRBJ1-2, with TRBD1 identical over 9 bases. Trimming took 0 bases from V and 3 from J; bases not matched to a gene: 6. Germline values: CDR1 NNHDY, CDR2 SYVADS. This CDR3 contains 16 residues. Incomplete CDR3 DNA: TGTGCCAGCAGTGATGCATCGGACAGGGGAGACTCC. Encoded protein: CASSDASDRGDS. The CDR3 in its entirety is CASSDASDRGDSDYTF.

This clone was seen many times. Germline and genes here are mouse. The read ends 4 residues before the CDR3 terminus; that terminus is restored from the germline J gene. The rearrangement links TRBV19 to TRBJ2-2, with TRBD2 identical over 11 bases. The ends lost 4 bases at V and 1 base at J; junction bases unmatched: 3. This CDR3 comprises 16 residues. CDR1 is FNHDT, CDR2 SITEND, per germline (reference sequence). This CDR3 is CASSPGLGGNTGQLYF. Partial CDR3 DNA: TGTGCCAGCAGTCCCGGACTGGGGGGAAACACCGGG. The full variable domain, rest sourced from reference TRBV19 and TRBJ2-2, is GGIITQTPKFLIGQEGQKLTLKCQQNFNHDTMYWYRQDSGKGLRLIYYSITENDLQKGDLSEGYDASREKKSSFSLTVTSAQKNEMAVFLCASSPGLGGNTGQLYFGEGSKLTVL.

A word on this clone: Genes here carry mouse names. Sequencing ends 4 residues short of the CDR3 end; the germline J gene provides the rest. This sequence joins TRBV1 and TRBJ1-2, with a weak D call TRBD1 (6 bases). The CDR3 length is 16 residues. Germline values: CDR1 NSQYPW, CDR2 LRSPGD (reference sequence). V dropped 0 bases and J dropped 2 bases, with 13 bases sitting between them. The CDR3 spells CTCSAEWGAGNSDYTF. CDR3 DNA, as far as it was read: TGCACCTGCAGTGCAGAATGGGGGGCGGGGAACTCC. The complete variable domain, with remaining parts taken from reference TRBV1 and TRBJ1-2, reads VTLLEQNPRWRLVPRGQAVNLRCILKNSQYPWMSWYQQDLQKQLQWLFTLRSPGDKEVKSLPGADYLATRVTDTELRLQVANMSQGRTLYCTCSAEWGAGNSDYTFGSGTRLLVI.

Points on this clone: Gene names denote mouse genes. The read stops 4 residues short of the end of the CDR3; the missing end is completed from the germline J gene. This chain uses TRBV13-3 with TRBJ2-3, with a weak D call TRBD1 (5 bases). The CDR3 contains 15 residues. V gave up 2 bases and J gave up 1 base, with 11 bases separating them. The germline V gene has CDR1 NNHDY and CDR2 SYVADS. Incomplete CDR3 DNA: TGTGCCAGCAGTGAAAGGGGTGGTGGTGCAGAA. This encodes CASSERGGGAE. The whole CDR3 is CASSERGGGAETLYF.

As concerns this clone: Gene names and germline refer to mouse. The covered CDR3 bases are TGTGCCAGCAGTGATGCAGGAGGGGTTCTCTAT. Translating gives CASSDAGGVLY. The entire CDR3 is CASSDAGGVLYEQYF. This chain links TRBV13-1 with TRBJ2-7; possible D gene TRBD1, 5 bases. The read stops 4 residues short of the end of the CDR3; the missing end is completed from the germline J gene. Trimming removed 0 bases from V and 3 bases from J, with 13 bases in between. Germline CDR1 NSHNY, CDR2 SYGAGN. The CDR3 has 15 amino acids.

This clone has only a few counts. Germline and genes: mouse. The CDR3 end is not reached by the read, which stops 4 residues before it; the germline J gene fills it in. The chain couples TRBV1 to TRBJ1-4; TRBD1 is a possible D gene (6 bases). Looked up from germline, CDR1 is NSQYPW and CDR2 is LRSPGD (reference sequence). The CDR3 sequence is 15 residues long. Between the trimmed V and J ends, which lost 4 bases and 5 bases, there was a span of 14 bases. Partial CDR3 DNA: TGCACCTGCAGTGTACAGGGAGGGAGAAACGAA. Translating gives CTCSVQGGRNE. The CDR3, in full, reads CTCSVQGGRNERLFF. The full variable domain, its missing parts supplied by reference TRBV1 and TRBJ1-4, is VTLLEQNPRWRLVPRGQAVNLRCILKNSQYPWMSWYQQDLQKQLQWLFTLRSPGDKEVKSLPGADYLATRVTDTELRLQVANMSQGRTLYCTCSVQGGRNERLFFGHGTKLSVL.

About this clone itself: Gene names are the mouse ones. The read finishes 4 residues shy of the CDR3 end, and the germline J gene is used to complete it. The chain is built from TRBV13-3 and TRBJ2-4; possible D gene TRBD1, 6 bases. Germline V gene sequence: CDR1 NNHDY, CDR2 SYVADS. There are 16 residues in the CDR3. The V end lost 1 base, the J end lost 1 base, and 13 bases lay between the germline ends. The CDR3 spells CASSDTGRGRQNTLYF. The CDR3 bases that were read are TGTGCCAGCAGTGATACAGGGAGAGGACGTCAAAAC.

Regarding this clone: The gene symbols are mouse symbols. The read terminates 4 residues ahead of where the CDR3 ends, so the germline J gene completes it. The chain joins TRBV5 to TRBJ2-1, with 13 bases aligning to TRBD2. Germline trimming cut 6 bases from V and 5 bases from J; bases unmatched to any gene: 7. Looked up from germline, CDR1 is LGHNA and CDR2 is YNLKQL (reference sequence). The CDR3 has 16 amino acids. The CDR3: CASSPDWGGANAEQFF. The CDR3 DNA, read in part, is TGTGCCAGCAGTCCGGACTGGGGGGGCGCGAATGCT.

This clone has a handful of counts. TCRdb's protein does not match the DNA translation at residue 9; the protein provided is translated from the DNA. Genes and germline are mouse. Read sequence stops 3 residues before the CDR3 end, and the germline J gene provides the missing end. The V and J genes are TRBV13-1 and TRBJ1-6; D gene unclear. TRBJ1-6 is treated as an ORF (open reading frame) with a function not yet certain. The germline V and J ends were trimmed by 2 bases and 8 bases, with 5 bases remaining between them. The CDR3 runs 12 residues. The germline V gene has CDR1 NSHNY and CDR2 SYGAGN. CDR3 sequence reads: CASSDSHSPLYF. The CDR3 bases that were read are TGTGCCAGCAGTGACAGTCATTCGCCC.

This clone was detected a few times. Each gene name is a mouse one. The CDR3 bases that were read are TGTGCCAGCGCTTCCGGGACTGGGGGATTCTATGCT. Translated: CASASGTGGFYA. The full CDR3 protein reads CASASGTGGFYAEQFF. The V and J genes are TRBV13-1 and TRBJ2-1; 11 nucleotides match TRBD2. The read is 4 residues too short to cover the CDR3 end, so that end is filled in from the germline J gene. In germline, CDR1 is NSHNY, CDR2 SYGAGN. Germline trimming cut 7 bases from V and 3 bases from J; bases unmatched to any gene: 9. The CDR3 contains 16 residues.

This clone has only a few counts. Gene and germline names: mouse. The sequence runs out 4 residues before the end of the CDR3; the remainder is reconstructed from the germline J gene. The V and J genes are TRBV13-2 and TRBJ2-5, with 10 bases aligning to TRBD2. The CDR3 length is 14 residues. Germline V lookup: CDR1 NNHNN, CDR2 SYGAGS (reference sequence). The DNA read from the CDR3 is TGTGCCAGCGCCATACTGGGGGGGGAAGAC. Its translation is CASAILGGED. The full CDR3 protein is CASAILGGEDTQYF.

In the case of this clone: Any gene name here is a mouse gene name. The read falls 4 residues short of the CDR3 end, and the missing part is taken from the germline J gene. This chain joins TRBV19 and TRBJ1-2; 8 bases fit TRBD1. Looked up from germline, CDR1 is FNHDT and CDR2 is SITEND (reference sequence). The CDR3 totals 13 residues. The CDR3 bases that were read are TGTGCCAGCAGTATCAGGGGGCGATCC. This gives the protein CASSIRGRS. The whole CDR3 region reads CASSIRGRSDYTF.

In this sample, this clone turned up many times. Gene names are mouse gene names. The read terminates 4 residues before the CDR3 end, so the remaining end is supplied by the germline J gene. The J gene is TRBJ1-1, the V gene TRBV1, with TRBD1 matching 7 bases. This CDR3 comprises 13 residues. The V gene end was trimmed by 3 bases and the J gene end by 4 bases; junction bases not matched to a gene: 2. Germline V lookup: CDR1 NSQYPW, CDR2 LRSPGD (reference sequence). The CDR3 DNA, read in part, is TGCACCTGCAGTGCCCGACAGGGCACA. As protein: CTCSARQGT. The CDR3 reads in full as CTCSARQGTEVFF. Complete variable domain (other parts from reference TRBV1 and TRBJ1-1): VTLLEQNPRWRLVPRGQAVNLRCILKNSQYPWMSWYQQDLQKQLQWLFTLRSPGDKEVKSLPGADYLATRVTDTELRLQVANMSQGRTLYCTCSARQGTEVFFGKGTRLTVV.

For this clone: Genes and germline are mouse. The part of the CDR3 DNA that was read is TGTGCTAGCAGTACTCAAGAC. Amino acids: CASSTQD. The whole CDR3 is CASSTQDTQYF. The chain carries TRBV17 and TRBJ2-5; D unresolved. The read falls 4 residues short of the CDR3 end, and the missing part is taken from the germline J gene. This CDR3 is 11 amino acids long. V was trimmed by 4 bases and J by 3 bases, leaving 2 bases between them. Per the germline V gene, CDR1 is MNHDT and CDR2 is YYDKIL.

This clone has only a few counts. Mouse germline and gene names are used. Sequencing ends 4 residues short of the CDR3 end; the germline J gene provides the rest. The gene calls are TRBV13-3 and TRBJ2-4, with TRBD2 matching over 9 bases. J was trimmed by 0 bases and V by 3 bases; bases with no gene match: 5. CDR3 length: 16 residues. CDR1 NNHDY and CDR2 SYVADS come from the germline V gene. The CDR3 bases that were read are TGTGCCAGCAGTGCTCCGGGACTGGGTAGTCAAAAC. It translates to CASSAPGLGSQN. The full-length CDR3 reads as CASSAPGLGSQNTLYF.

This clone has just a few counts. Gene names follow the mouse nomenclature. The DNA ends 4 residues before the CDR3 does, and the rest of the CDR3 is filled in from the germline J gene. V usage is TRBV5 and J usage is TRBJ2-7, with 11 bases that match TRBD2. Germline CDR1 and CDR2: LGHNA and YNLKQL (reference sequence). The CDR3 runs to 15 residues. J lost 3 bases, V lost 3 bases, and 4 bases had no gene match. The CDR3 sequence is CASSHRLGGDYEQYF. Partial CDR3 DNA: TGTGCCAGCAGCCACCGACTGGGGGGGGACTAT.

This clone was detected ten times or more. Mouse gene names apply. The read comes to an end 4 residues before the CDR3 does, leaving the germline J gene to fill in the end. V gene TRBV1 combines with J gene TRBJ2-1; no definite D call. The CDR3 spans 11 residues. The germline gives CDR1 NSQYPW, CDR2 LRSPGD (reference sequence). This CDR3 is CTCSAWAEQFF. Incomplete CDR3 DNA: TGCACCTGCAGTGCTTGGGCT.

Regarding this clone: The TCRdb protein and the DNA translation do not line up at residue 13; the protein shown here was made by translating the DNA. Each gene name is a mouse one. Sequencing ends 3 residues short of the CDR3 end; the germline J gene provides the rest. This chain uses TRBV13-3 with TRBJ1-6, with 7 bases matching TRBD1. TRBJ1-6 is marked as an open reading frame, function uncertain. From germline, CDR1 is NNHDY and CDR2 SYVADS. The CDR3 runs to 16 residues. V lost 4 bases and J lost 0; bases outside the gene matches: 4. CDR3 loop: CASSSGGNSYNSPLYF. The DNA read from the CDR3 is TGTGCCAGCAGTTCAGGGGGAAATTCCTATAATTCGCCC.

This clone was detected only a few times. The gene symbols are mouse symbols. Incomplete CDR3 DNA: TGCACCTGCAGTGCACTGGGGGGGGGTAGA. This gives the protein CTCSALGGGR. The whole CDR3 protein reads CTCSALGGGREVFF. This chain connects TRBV1 to TRBJ1-1; a weak D match, TRBD1 (5 bases). The read terminates 4 residues ahead of where the CDR3 ends, so the germline J gene completes it. The CDR3 is 14 residues long. Germline CDR1 and CDR2: NSQYPW and LRSPGD (reference sequence).

As concerns this clone: Genes here carry mouse names. The CDR3 protein is CAWSRGQGDERLFF. The covered CDR3 bases are TGTGCCTGGAGTCGAGGACAGGGGGACGAA. The chain has TRBV31 and TRBJ1-4, with TRBD1 identical over 10 bases. The read gets to within 4 residues of the CDR3 end, and the germline J gene fills in the rest. V gave up 1 base and J gave up 6 bases; unmatched junction bases: 2. The germline gives CDR1 GKSSPN, CDR2 SITVG. This CDR3 contains 14 residues.

About this clone itself: Mouse gene names apply. The CDR3 end is not reached by the read, which stops 4 residues before it; the germline J gene fills it in. The chain is built from TRBV1 and TRBJ1-2, with D maybe TRBD1 (5 bases). Germline V gene lookup returns CDR1 NSQYPW and CDR2 LRSPGD (reference sequence). With 0 bases removed from V and 0 bases from J, the gap between germline ends came to 8 bases. The CDR3 is 15 amino acids. The CDR3 here is CTCSADTQANSDYTF. The CDR3 bases that were read are TGCACCTGCAGTGCAGATACACAGGCAAACTCC.

About this clone: The gene names here belong to mouse. Read data end 4 residues before the CDR3 end; the end is taken from the germline J gene. The V and J genes are TRBV14 and TRBJ2-1; 7 bases map to TRBD1. This CDR3 is built from 15 residues. The V gene's germline CDR1 is SGHDT and CDR2 FRDEAV. V lost 4 bases and J lost 4; bases outside the gene matches: 8. The CDR3: CASSPPDRKYAEQFF. The DNA read from the CDR3 is TGTGCCAGCAGTCCCCCGGACAGGAAATATGCT.

Note on this clone: The gene names given are mouse names. Read data end 4 residues before the CDR3 end; the end is taken from the germline J gene. The chain links TRBV12-1 to TRBJ1-4, with 11 bases lining up with TRBD1. The CDR3 covers 16 residues. Trimming at V came to 1 base and at J to 4 bases, leaving 4 bases not matched to a gene. Germline V gene sequence: CDR1 SGHSN, CDR2 HYEKVE. CDR3 region: CASSLGTGGNNERLFF. The covered CDR3 bases are TGTGCCAGCTCTCTTGGGACAGGGGGAAACAACGAA.

The table lists this clone with a few counts. Genes here carry mouse names. The CDR3 end falls 4 residues outside the read, so it is completed with the germline J gene. This sequence joins TRBV13-3 and TRBJ2-5; TRBD1 aligns across 10 bases. From germline, CDR1 is NNHDY and CDR2 SYVADS. The CDR3 is 14 residues long. CDR3 protein: CASTSGTGADTQYF. The part of the CDR3 DNA that was read is TGTGCCAGCACCTCCGGGACAGGGGCGGAC.